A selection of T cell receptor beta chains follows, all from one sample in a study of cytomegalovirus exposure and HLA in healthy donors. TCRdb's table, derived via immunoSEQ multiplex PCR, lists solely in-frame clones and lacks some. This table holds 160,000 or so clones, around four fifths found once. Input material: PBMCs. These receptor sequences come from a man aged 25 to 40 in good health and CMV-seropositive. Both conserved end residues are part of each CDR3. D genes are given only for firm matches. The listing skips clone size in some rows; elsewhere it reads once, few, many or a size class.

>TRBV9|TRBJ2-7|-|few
TGTGCCAGCAGCCCATCCGTGGGAGGTAGGGACGAGCAGTACTTC
CASSPSVGGRDEQYF
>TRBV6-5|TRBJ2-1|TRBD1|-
TGTGCCAGCAGTCCCCCCGGGACAGGGTGGGATGAGCAGTTCTTC
CASSPPGTGWDEQFF
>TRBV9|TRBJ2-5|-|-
TGTGCCAGCAGCGTTTCCGGAGGAGAGACCCAGTACTTC
CASSVSGGETQYF
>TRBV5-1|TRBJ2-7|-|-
TGCGCCAGCAGCTTGGGGGGGCCGAGGGAGCAGTACTTC
CASSLGGPREQYF
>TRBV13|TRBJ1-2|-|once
TGTGCCAGCAGCGTCGGGGGGCTAACAAACCTCTATGGCTACACCTTC
CASSVGGLTNLYGYTF
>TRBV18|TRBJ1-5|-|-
TGTGCCAGCTCACCGTCGGAGGGGTTAAGCAATCAGCCCCAGCATTTT
CASSPSEGLSNQPQHF
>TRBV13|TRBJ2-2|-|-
TGTGCCAGCAGCTTTCAGGGGGAGCTGTTTTTT
CASSFQGELFF
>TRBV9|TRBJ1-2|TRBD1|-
TGTGCCAGCAGCGTAGGAGTTGACAGGGCCTATGGCTACACCTTC
CASSVGVDRAYGYTF
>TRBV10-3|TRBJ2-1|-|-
TGTGCCACAGGACGGGGAGGCAATGAGCAGTTCTTC
CATGRGGNEQFF
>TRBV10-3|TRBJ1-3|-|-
TGTGCCATCAGTGCCACAGTGTTGGGTGGAAACACCATATATTTT
CAISATVLGGNTIYF
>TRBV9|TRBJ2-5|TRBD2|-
TGTGCCAGCAGCGAGCCCAGACTAGCGGGGAGGACAGAGACCCAGTACTTC
CASSEPRLAGRTETQYF
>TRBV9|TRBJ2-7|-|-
TGTGCCAGCAGCGTCCGGACAGCCCCCTACGAGCAGTACTTC
CASSVRTAPYEQYF
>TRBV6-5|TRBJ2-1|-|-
TGTGCCAGCAGTTACGAGACTGGATCCTACAATGAGCAGTTCTTC
CASSYETGSYNEQFF
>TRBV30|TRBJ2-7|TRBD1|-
TGTGCCTGGACCCTCGGACAGGGGCCAGCCCCCTACGAGCAGTACTTC
CAWTLGQGPAPYEQYF
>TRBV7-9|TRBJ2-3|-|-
TGTGCCAGCCTGCGAAACACAGATACGCAGTATTTT
CASLRNTDTQYF
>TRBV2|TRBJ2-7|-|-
TGTGCCAGCACGTGGAGAACCTACGAGCAGTACTTC
CASTWRTYEQYF
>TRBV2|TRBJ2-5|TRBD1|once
TGTGCCAGAGGGTCCGGACAGGGGGGGGAGACCCAGTACTTC
CARGSGQGGETQYF
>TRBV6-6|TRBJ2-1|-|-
TGTGCCAGCAGTTCAAACTCCGGGGGAGTGGGAGAGCAGTTCTTC
CASSSNSGGVGEQFF
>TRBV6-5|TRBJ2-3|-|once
TGTGCCAGCAGTTACGGGGCAGGGCTCGCAGATACGCAGTATTTT
CASSYGAGLADTQYF
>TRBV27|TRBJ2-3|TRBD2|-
TGTGCCAGCAGTTTATCGACCGGGAGGGATACGCAGTATTTT
CASSLSTGRDTQYF
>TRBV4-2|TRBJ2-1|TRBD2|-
TGTGCCAGCAGCCAACCATCGGGACTAGCGGGGTCGAATGAGCAGTTCTTC
CASSQPSGLAGSNEQFF
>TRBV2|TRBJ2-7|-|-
TGTGCCAGCACCGGATTCCAGGGTATAGACGAGCAGTACTTC
CASTGFQGIDEQYF
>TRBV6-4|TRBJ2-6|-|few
TGTGCCAGCAGTGACGACAGCTCTGGGGCCAACGTCCTGACTTTC
CASSDDSSGANVLTF
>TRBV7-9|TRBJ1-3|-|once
TGTGCCAGCAGCTCCAGACACACATCCTCTGGAAACACCATATATTTT
CASSSRHTSSGNTIYF
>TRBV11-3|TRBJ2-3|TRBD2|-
TGTGCCAGCAGCGCAGACGGGGGGACCGTCACAGATACGCAGTATTTT
CASSADGGTVTDTQYF
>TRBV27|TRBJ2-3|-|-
TGTGCCAGCAGTACCGGACGGGGAGATACGCAGTATTTT
CASSTGRGDTQYF
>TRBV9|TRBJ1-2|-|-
TGTGCCAGCAGCGTAGCCGGGGGCTATGGCTACACCTTC
CASSVAGGYGYTF
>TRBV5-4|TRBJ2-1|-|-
TGTGCCAGCAGCTTGCGGGGCAGGGGCTCCTACAATGAGCAGTTCTTC
CASSLRGRGSYNEQFF
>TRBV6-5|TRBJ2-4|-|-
TGTGCCAGCAGTTACGGGGGGATGGCCAAAAACATTCAGTACTTC
CASSYGGMAKNIQYF
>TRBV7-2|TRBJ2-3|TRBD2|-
TGTGCCAGCAGCTTAGCGGCTAGCGGGGGGGTTACAGATACGCAGTATTTT
CASSLAASGGVTDTQYF
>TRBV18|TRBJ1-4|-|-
TGTGCCAGCTCACCATCAGGGGCGAATAATGAAAAACTGTTTTTT
CASSPSGANNEKLFF
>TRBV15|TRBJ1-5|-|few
TGTGCCACCAGCAGACACCCTGAGGGGGATCAGCCCCAGCATTTT
CATSRHPEGDQPQHF
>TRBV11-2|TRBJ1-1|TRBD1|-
TGTGCCAGCCGACAGGGGGGGTGGACTGAAGCTTTCTTT
CASRQGGWTEAFF
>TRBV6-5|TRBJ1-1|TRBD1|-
TGTGCCAGCAGTTACAATCCCAGGGGGCAAACTGAAGCTTTCTTT
CASSYNPRGQTEAFF
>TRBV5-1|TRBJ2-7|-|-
TGCGCCAGCAGCTTGGGACAGCGTGTTTACGAGCAGTACTTC
CASSLGQRVYEQYF
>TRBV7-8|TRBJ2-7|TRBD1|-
TGTGCCAGCCTACCAGGGGGCTCTTACGAGCAGTACTTC
CASLPGGSYEQYF
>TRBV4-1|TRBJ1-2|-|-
TGCGCCAGCAGCCAAGTGGGCAGGACTAACTATGGCTACACCTTC
CASSQVGRTNYGYTF
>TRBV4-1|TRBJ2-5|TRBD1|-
TGCGCCAGCAGCCACAGGGGGTCCCAAGAGACCCAGTACTTC
CASSHRGSQETQYF
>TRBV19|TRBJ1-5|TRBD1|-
TGTGCCAGTAGTATGTCAGGGGGGTCCAATCAGCCCCAGCATTTT
CASSMSGGSNQPQHF
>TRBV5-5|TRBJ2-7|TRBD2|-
TGTGCCAGCAGCACCATAAAGGAGGGAGGGGCCGAGCAGTACTTC
CASSTIKEGGAEQYF
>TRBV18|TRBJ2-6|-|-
TGTGCCAGCTCACGGGACTCCCGGAGGGTAAACTCTGGGGCCAACGTCCTGACTTTC
CASSRDSRRVNSGANVLTF
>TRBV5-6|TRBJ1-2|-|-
TGTGCCAGCAGCTTGGGGGCAGGGGACTATGGCTACACCTTC
CASSLGAGDYGYTF
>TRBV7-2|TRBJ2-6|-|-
TGTGCCAGCAGCAATAGCCTGGGTTCTGGGGCCAACGTCCTGACTTTC
CASSNSLGSGANVLTF
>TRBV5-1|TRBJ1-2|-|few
TGCGCCAGCAGCTTTACGGGTGGTGGCTACACCTTC
CASSFTGGGYTF
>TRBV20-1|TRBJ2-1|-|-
TGCAGTGCGGCACCTTATTCGCTCTTC
CSAAPYSLF
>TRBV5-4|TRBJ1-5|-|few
TGTGCCAGCAGTTACGGGGGTGTTCAGCCCCAGCATTTT
CASSYGGVQPQHF
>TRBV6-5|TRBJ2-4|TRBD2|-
TGTGCCAGCAAATCTAGCGGGGGGCCTACCAGGTACTTC
CASKSSGGPTRYF
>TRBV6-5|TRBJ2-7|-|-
TGTGCCAGCAGTTACCGTGTTGACACCTCCTACGAGCAGTACTTC
CASSYRVDTSYEQYF
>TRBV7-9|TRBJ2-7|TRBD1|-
TGTGCCAGCAGCTCCCCGGGACAGGGGTCCTACGAGCAGTACTTC
CASSSPGQGSYEQYF
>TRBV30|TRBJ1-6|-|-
TGTGCCTGGAGTGGAGGCAGGGTCAGCTCCTATAATTCACCCCTCCACTTT
CAWSGGRVSSYNSPLHF
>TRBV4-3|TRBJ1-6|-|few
TGCGCCAGCAGCCAAGATCCCAGGGATAATTCACCCCTCCACTTT
CASSQDPRDNSPLHF
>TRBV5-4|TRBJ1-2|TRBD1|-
TGTGCCAGCAGCTTGGGGACAGGGGGCTACTATGGCTACACCTTC
CASSLGTGGYYGYTF
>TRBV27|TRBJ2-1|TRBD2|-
TGTGCCAGCGGCCTATTAGCGGGGTTCTACAATGAGCAGTTCTTC
CASGLLAGFYNEQFF
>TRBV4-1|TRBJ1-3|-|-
TGCGCCAGCAGCCAAGAAAGTCGAACATTTCGAAACACCATATATTTT
CASSQESRTFRNTIYF
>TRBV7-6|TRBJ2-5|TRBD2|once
TGTGCCAGCAGCTTGGTAGCGGGGGGGTCCGGGGAGACCCAGTACTTC
CASSLVAGGSGETQYF
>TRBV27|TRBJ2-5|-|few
TGTGCCAGCAGTCCTCGGGACGGACAAGAGGAGGGGGAGACCCAGTACTTC
CASSPRDGQEEGETQYF
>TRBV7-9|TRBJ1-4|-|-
TGTGCCAGCAGCACTGGGGCAGGGTTAGGGGAAAAACTGTTTTTT
CASSTGAGLGEKLFF